What follows are 13 T cell receptor beta chains derived from one specimen sequenced in a study of blood T cells in healthy people across ages. Together with a sample-barcoded 5' primer, a J-beta primer mix was included in a second PCR lasting about 7 to 11 cycles. TCRdb re-analysed the 5' RACE reads in MiXCR, keeping a single row per CDR3 protein. This sample has about 800,000 distinct CDR3 sequences, with 35% to 60% found just once. The sample consisted of blood. The receptors originated from a man aged 80 or over in good health.

This clonotype was detected a few times. The J gene is TRBJ2-7, the V gene TRBV20-1, with D perhaps being TRBD1 or TRBD2 (5 bases each). Germline V gene lookup returns CDR1 DFQATT and CDR2 SNEGSKA (reference sequence). CDR3 length: 15 residues. Between the trimmed V and J ends, which lost 5 bases and 3 bases, there was a span of 20 bases. The DNA for the CDR3 is TGCAGTGCTCCTACCCCAACCGGGACCGACTACGAGCAGTACTTC. Its translation is CSAPTPTGTDYEQYF.

This clonotype has a handful of counts. CDR3 coding DNA: TGTGCCAGCGGAGAGGGACTAGCGGTTTCCTACGAGCAGTACTTC. Translated, it gives CASGEGLAVSYEQYF. The V gene is TRBV7-2, the J gene TRBJ2-7; 11 nucleotides line up with TRBD2. CDR1 SGHTA and CDR2 FQGNSA come from the germline V gene. The CDR3 has 15 amino acids. The J segment lost 1 base and the V segment lost 8 bases, leaving 7 bases of the junction unmatched.

V usage is TRBV27 and J usage is TRBJ2-1; D not certain. The CDR3 runs 12 residues. V dropped 2 bases and J dropped 11 bases, with 10 bases sitting between them. Germline CDR1 MNHEY, CDR2 SMNVEV (reference sequence). For the CDR3, the DNA is TGTGCCAGCAGTTTACTCGGTCGGAAGCAGTTCTTC. This encodes CASSLLGRKQFF.

As concerns this clonotype: It may be a read error: a sequence one base away is much more abundant. The V and J genes are TRBV20-1 and TRBJ2-7; TRBD2 aligns across 9 bases. Looked up from germline, CDR1 is DFQATT and CDR2 is SNEGSKA (reference sequence). The CDR3 covers 12 residues. V trimming: 6 bases; J trimming: 7 bases; junction bases outside the gene matches: 7. Here the CDR3 reads CSAGGLAFEQYF. CDR3 coding DNA: TGCAGTGCGGGCGGACTAGCGTTTGAGCAGTACTTC.

This clonotype was counted at least ten times. The chain links TRBV6-1 to TRBJ2-3; D may be TRBD1 (5 bases). This CDR3 is built from 13 residues. Germline values: CDR1 MNHNS, CDR2 SASEGT. CDR3 residues: CARTPRSTDTQYF. The CDR3 nucleotides are TGTGCAAGGACACCACGGAGCACAGATACGCAGTATTTT.

As regards this clonotype: The junction departs from germline at one end; a sequencing error may be responsible. J is TRBJ2-1 and V is TRBV12-3 or TRBV12-4; D is ambiguous. The CDR3 spans 13 residues. The CDR3 DNA follows: TGTGTCAGCAGTTTGCGCCAACCCAATGAGCAGTTCTTC. It is translated as CVSSLRQPNEQFF.

There are a few counts of this clonotype. This sequence joins TRBV12-3 or TRBV12-4 and TRBJ2-7, with 8 bases lining up with TRBD1. This CDR3 contains 16 residues. Losses at the gene ends were 6 bases for V and 6 bases for J; bases not matched to a gene: 16. CDR3 bases: TGTGCCAGCAGCCGCGGGGCGGGACAGGCGTTTTCCGAGCAGTACTTC. As protein: CASSRGAGQAFSEQYF.

The CDR3 coding sequence is TGTGCCAGCAGTTTGTCCCGGGACTACTTACACACGCAGTATTTT. Its protein product is CASSLSRDYLHTQYF. The rearrangement joins TRBV27 to TRBJ2-3, with 7 bases identical to TRBD2. The junction had 12 bases not matched to a gene; V was cut back by 3 bases and J by 9 bases. The CDR3 is 15 residues long. In germline, CDR1 is MNHEY, CDR2 SMNVEV (reference sequence).

This rearrangement joins TRBV7-2 to TRBJ2-4; 8 bases match TRBD2. Germline V gives CDR1 SGHTA, CDR2 FQGNSA. J lost 1 base, V lost 1 base, and 6 bases had no gene match. CDR3 length: 17 amino acids. The CDR3: CASSLGSGSAAKNIQYF. In nucleotides, the CDR3 is TGTGCCAGCAGCTTAGGGAGCGGGAGCGCGGCCAAAAACATTCAGTACTTC. The full variable domain, completed using reference TRBV7-2 and TRBJ2-4, is GAGVSQSPSNKVTEKGKDVELRCDPISGHTALYWYRQSLGQGLEFLIYFQGNSAPDKSGLPSDRFSAERTGGSVSTLTIQRTQQEDSAVYLCASSLGSGSAAKNIQYFGAGTRLSVL.

The sample holds a few counts of this clonotype. V and J are TRBV5-8 and TRBJ2-1, with TRBD2 as a possible D gene (6 bases). Trimming cost V 4 bases and J 6 bases, with 20 bases left between them. Germline-derived CDR1 and CDR2 are SGHTS and YDEGEE. CDR3 size: 16 residues. CDR3: CASSGRDWVDGNEQFF. CDR3 coding DNA: TGTGCCAGCAGCGGCCGGGACTGGGTTGATGGCAATGAGCAGTTCTTC.

This clonotype was recorded many times. The J gene is TRBJ2-3, the V gene TRBV20-1; D remains ambiguous. Trimming stripped 3 bases from V and 0 bases from J, with 7 bases between. The CDR3 is 13 amino acids. Germline CDR1 is DFQATT and CDR2 is SNEGSKA (reference sequence). The CDR3 spells CSASLLSTDTQYF. Written as DNA, the CDR3 is TGCAGTGCTAGTTTACTTAGCACAGATACGCAGTATTTT.

This clonotype was seen a few times. The V call is TRBV7-2, the J call TRBJ1-2; perhaps TRBD1 as D (6 bases). Trimming removed 3 bases from V and 6 bases from J, with 11 bases in between. There are 13 residues in the CDR3. CDR1 is SGHTA and CDR2 is FQGNSA in the germline V gene. The chain's CDR3 is CASSFRGSNGYTF. The CDR3 DNA sequence: TGTGCCAGCAGCTTTAGGGGGTCCAATGGCTACACCTTC.

The chain uses TRBV13 and TRBJ2-3; D gene ambiguous. The germline gives CDR1 PRHDT, CDR2 FYEKMQ (reference sequence). The CDR3 consists of 13 residues. V lost 2 bases and J 5 bases, leaving 8 bases between the germline ends. The CDR3 sequence: CASSLSAKDTQYF. The CDR3 DNA sequence: TGTGCCAGCAGCTTAAGTGCCAAAGATACGCAGTATTTT.